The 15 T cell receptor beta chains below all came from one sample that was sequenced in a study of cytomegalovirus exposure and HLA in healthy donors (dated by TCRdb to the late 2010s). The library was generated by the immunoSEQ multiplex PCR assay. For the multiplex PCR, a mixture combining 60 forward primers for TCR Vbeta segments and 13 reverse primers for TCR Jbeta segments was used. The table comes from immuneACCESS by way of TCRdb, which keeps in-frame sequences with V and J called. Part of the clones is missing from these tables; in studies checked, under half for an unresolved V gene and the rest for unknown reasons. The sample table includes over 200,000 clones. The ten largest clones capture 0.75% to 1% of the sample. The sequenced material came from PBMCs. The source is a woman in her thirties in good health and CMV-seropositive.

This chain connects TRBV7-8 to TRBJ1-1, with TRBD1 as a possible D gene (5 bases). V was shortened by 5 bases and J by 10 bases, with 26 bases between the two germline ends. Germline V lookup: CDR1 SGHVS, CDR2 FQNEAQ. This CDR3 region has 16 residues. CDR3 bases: TGTGCCAGCAGCCCTTCCATGGTGGGGGGAAGCGGGGGAGCTTTCTTT. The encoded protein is CASSPSMVGGSGGAFF.

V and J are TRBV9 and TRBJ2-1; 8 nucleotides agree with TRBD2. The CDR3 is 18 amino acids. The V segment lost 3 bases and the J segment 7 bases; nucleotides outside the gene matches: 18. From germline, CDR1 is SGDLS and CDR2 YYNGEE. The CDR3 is CASSGSRSGTRNLNEQFF. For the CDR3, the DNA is TGTGCCAGCAGCGGCAGTCGATCCGGGACTAGGAACCTAAATGAGCAGTTCTTC. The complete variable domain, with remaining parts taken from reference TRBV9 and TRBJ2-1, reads DSGVTQTPKHLITATGQRVTLRCSPRSGDLSVYWYQQSLDQGLQFLIQYYNGEERAKGNILERFSAQQFPDLHSELNLSSLELGDSALYFCASSGSRSGTRNLNEQFFGPGTRLTVL.

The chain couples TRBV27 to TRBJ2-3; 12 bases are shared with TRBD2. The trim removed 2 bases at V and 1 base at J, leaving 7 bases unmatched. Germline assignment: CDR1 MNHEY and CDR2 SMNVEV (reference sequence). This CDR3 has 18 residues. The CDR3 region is CASSLGTSGSYGTDTQYF. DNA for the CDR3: TGTGCCAGCAGTTTAGGGACTAGCGGGTCTTATGGCACAGATACGCAGTATTTT.

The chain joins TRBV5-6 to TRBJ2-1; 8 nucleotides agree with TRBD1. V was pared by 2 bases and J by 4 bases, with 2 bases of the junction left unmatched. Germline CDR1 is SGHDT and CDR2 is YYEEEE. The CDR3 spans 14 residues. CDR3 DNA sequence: TGTGCCAGCAGCTTCCGGGACAGGTACAATGAGCAGTTCTTC. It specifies CASSFRDRYNEQFF.

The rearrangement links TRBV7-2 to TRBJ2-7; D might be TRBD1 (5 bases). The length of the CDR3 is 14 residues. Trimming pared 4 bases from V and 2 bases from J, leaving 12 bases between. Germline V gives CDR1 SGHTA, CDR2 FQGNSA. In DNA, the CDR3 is TGTGCCAGCAGCTCCGCGACAGTTCCCTACGAGCAGTACTTC. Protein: CASSSATVPYEQYF.

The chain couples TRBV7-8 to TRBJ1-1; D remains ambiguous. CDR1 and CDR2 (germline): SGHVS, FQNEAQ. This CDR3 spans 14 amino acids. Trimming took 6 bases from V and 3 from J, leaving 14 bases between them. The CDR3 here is CASSGRASDTEAFF. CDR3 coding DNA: TGTGCCAGCAGTGGGAGGGCGTCCGACACTGAAGCTTTCTTT. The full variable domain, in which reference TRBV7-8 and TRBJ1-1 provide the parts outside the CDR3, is GAGVSQSPRYKVAKRGQDVALRCDPISGHVSLFWYQQALGQGPEFLTYFQNEAQLDKSGLPSDRFFAERPEGSVSTLKIQRTQQEDSAVYLCASSGRASDTEAFFGQGTRLTVV.

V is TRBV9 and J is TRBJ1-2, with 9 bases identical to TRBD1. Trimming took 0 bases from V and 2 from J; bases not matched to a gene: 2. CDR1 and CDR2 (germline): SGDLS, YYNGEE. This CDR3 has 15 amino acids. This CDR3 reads CASSVGQGGNYGYTF. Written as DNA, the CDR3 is TGTGCCAGCAGCGTAGGACAGGGGGGGAACTATGGCTACACCTTC.

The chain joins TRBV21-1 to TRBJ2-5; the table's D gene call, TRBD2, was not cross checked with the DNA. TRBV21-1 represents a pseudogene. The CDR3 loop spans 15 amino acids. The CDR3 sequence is CASSSRTGSKETQYF. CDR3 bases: TGTGCCAGCAGCTCCCGGACGGGGTCTAAAGAGACCCAGTACTTC.

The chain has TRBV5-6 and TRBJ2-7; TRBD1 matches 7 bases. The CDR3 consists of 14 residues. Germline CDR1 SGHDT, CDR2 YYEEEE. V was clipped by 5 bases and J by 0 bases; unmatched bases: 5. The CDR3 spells CASRMGQNSYEQYF. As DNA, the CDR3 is TGTGCCAGCAGAATGGGACAGAACTCCTACGAGCAGTACTTC.

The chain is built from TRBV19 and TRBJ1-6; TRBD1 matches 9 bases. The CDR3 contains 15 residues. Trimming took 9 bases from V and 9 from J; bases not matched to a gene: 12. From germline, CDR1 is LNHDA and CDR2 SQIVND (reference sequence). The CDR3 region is CASQPGQGRGSPLHF. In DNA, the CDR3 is TGTGCCAGCCAACCGGGACAGGGACGGGGTTCACCCCTCCACTTT.

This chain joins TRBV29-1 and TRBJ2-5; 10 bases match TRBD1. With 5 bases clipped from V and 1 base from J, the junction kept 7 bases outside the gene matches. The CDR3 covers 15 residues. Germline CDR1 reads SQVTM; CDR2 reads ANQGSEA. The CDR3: CSVKRTGGIQETQYF. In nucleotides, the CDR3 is TGCAGCGTTAAGAGGACAGGGGGGATCCAAGAGACCCAGTACTTC.

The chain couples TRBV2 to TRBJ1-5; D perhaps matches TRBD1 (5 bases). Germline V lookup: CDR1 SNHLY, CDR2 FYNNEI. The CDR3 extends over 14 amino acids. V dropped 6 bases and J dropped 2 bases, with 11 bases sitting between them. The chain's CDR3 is CASSGGRRNQPQHF. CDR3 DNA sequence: TGTGCCAGCAGCGGGGGTAGGCGCAATCAGCCCCAGCATTTT.

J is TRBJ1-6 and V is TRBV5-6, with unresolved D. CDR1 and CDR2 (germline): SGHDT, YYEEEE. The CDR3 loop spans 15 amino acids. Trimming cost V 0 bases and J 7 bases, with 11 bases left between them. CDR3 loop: CASSLVPGSNSPLHF. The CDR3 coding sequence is TGTGCCAGCAGCTTGGTACCAGGTTCCAATTCACCCCTCCACTTT.

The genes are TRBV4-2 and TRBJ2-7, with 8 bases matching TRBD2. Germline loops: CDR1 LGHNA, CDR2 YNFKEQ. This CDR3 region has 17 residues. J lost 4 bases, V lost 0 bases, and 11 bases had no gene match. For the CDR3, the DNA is TGTGCCAGCAGCCAAGATCGGGGCGGGGGGCTAGGGTACGAGCAGTACTTC. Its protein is CASSQDRGGGLGYEQYF.

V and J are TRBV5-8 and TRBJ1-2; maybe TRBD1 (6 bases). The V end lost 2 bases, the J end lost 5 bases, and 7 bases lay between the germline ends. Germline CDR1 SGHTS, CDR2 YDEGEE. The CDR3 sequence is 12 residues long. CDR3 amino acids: CASSFTGYGYTF. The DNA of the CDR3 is TGTGCCAGCAGCTTTACAGGGTATGGCTACACCTTC. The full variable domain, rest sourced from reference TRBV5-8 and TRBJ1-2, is EAGVTQSPTHLIKTRGQQATLRCSPISGHTSVYWYQQALGLGLQFLLWYDEGEERNRGNFPPRFSGRQFPNYSSELNVNALELEDSALYLCASSFTGYGYTFGSGTRLTVV.